These T cell receptor beta chains were read from a single sample in a study of cytomegalovirus exposure and HLA in healthy donors. Produced via immunoSEQ multiplex PCR; TCRdb's table is partial and in-frame only. The sample records about 160,000 clones, about 75% being singletons. What was sequenced was PBMCs. The receptor source for this set is a female donor in good health and CMV-seronegative. Both conserved end residues are part of each CDR3. A D gene is named only where the DNA matches it firmly. For some rows the clone size is stated as once, few or many, or as a class when expanded; others skip it.

- | - | TRBJ1-1 | TRBV19 | TGTGCCAGTAGTATCGGTGGGAACACTGAAGCTTTCTTT | CASSIGGNTEAFF
- | once | TRBJ2-7 | TRBV12-5 | TGTGCTAGTGGTACAGGCTACGAGCAGTACTTC | CASGTGYEQYF
- | - | TRBJ1-6 | TRBV6-1 | TGTGCCAGCAGTCACAGGGTAGAGAATTCACCCCCCCACTTT | CASSHRVENSPPHF
TRBD1 | few | TRBJ2-7 | TRBV11-2 | TGTGCCAGCAGCTTAGTGGGGGGACAGGGTTACTACGAGCAGTACTTC | CASSLVGGQGYYEQYF
- | once | TRBJ2-3 | TRBV5-4 | TGTGCCAGCAGCTTGGATGGGGACACATCCACAGATACGCAGTATTTT | CASSLDGDTSTDTQYF
TRBD1 | once | TRBJ1-5 | TRBV2 | TGTGCCAGCTCGCCCGGGACAGGGGTGTCTAGGCCCCAGCATTTT | CASSPGTGVSRPQHF
TRBD1 | - | TRBJ2-5 | TRBV29-1 | TGCAGCACAGGGGAAGAGACCCAGTACTTC | CSTGEETQYF
- | - | TRBJ2-7 | TRBV11-3 | TGTGCCAGCAGCTTACAAGCGGCATCTGCCTACGAGCAGTACTTC | CASSLQAASAYEQYF
TRBD2 | - | TRBJ2-7 | TRBV18 | TGTGCCAGCTCAGCGGGACTAGCGGGAGACGAGCAGTACTTC | CASSAGLAGDEQYF
- | - | TRBJ1-1 | TRBV19 | TGTGCCAGTAGTATGGGGGGGAACACTGAAGCTTTCTTT | CASSMGGNTEAFF
- | - | TRBJ1-2 | TRBV7-9 | TGTGCCAGCAGCCTGTATGGCTACACCTTC | CASSLYGYTF
- | - | TRBJ2-5 | TRBV2 | TGTGCCAGCAGAGATCCTAGAATGGGAGAGACCCAGTACTTC | CASRDPRMGETQYF
- | - | TRBJ2-5 | TRBV19 | TGTGCCAGTAGCCCCTCCCGAGAGACCCAGTACTTC | CASSPSRETQYF
- | few | TRBJ2-3 | TRBV2 | TGTGCCAGCAGGGGCTGGGCTATTAATACAGATACGCAGTATTTT | CASRGWAINTDTQYF
TRBD1 | - | TRBJ1-3 | TRBV29-1 | TGCAGCATCAGAACAGGGGCTGGAAACACCATATATTTT | CSIRTGAGNTIYF
TRBD2 | - | TRBJ2-3 | TRBV7-3 | TGTGCCAGCAGCCCACAAAGCGGGGGGTCAGGTACGCAGTATTTT | CASSPQSGGSGTQYF
TRBD1 | - | TRBJ2-5 | TRBV30 | TGTGCCTGGAGTTTTTCTCGGGGGGACAGGGGGCCCTGGGGGGAGACCCAGTACTTC | CAWSFSRGDRGPWGETQYF
TRBD2 | - | TRBJ2-5 | TRBV19 | TGTGCCAGTAGCGTGGCGGGGGGCCTAAAGGGGGAGACCCAGTACTTC | CASSVAGGLKGETQYF
TRBD1 | - | TRBJ1-2 | TRBV18 | TGTGCCAGCTCACCCAGACAGGGGGACTTTGATGGCTACACCTTC | CASSPRQGDFDGYTF
- | - | TRBJ2-3 | TRBV27 | TGTGCCAGCCGTGACGACAGAGCGACAGATACGCAGTATTTT | CASRDDRATDTQYF
- | few | TRBJ1-3 | TRBV23-1 | TGCGCCAGCAGTGAGGGCGAGGTGTGGGGAAACACCATATATTTT | CASSEGEVWGNTIYF
- | once | TRBJ2-7 | TRBV5-4 | TGTGCCAGCAGCCTGCAGGGATCTTGGTACGAGCAGTACTTC | CASSLQGSWYEQYF
TRBD2 | - | TRBJ2-1 | TRBV7-9 | TGTGCCAGCAGAGGAGCGGGAGCATGGGAGCAGTTCTTC | CASRGAGAWEQFF
TRBD2 | - | TRBJ2-7 | TRBV12-5 | TGTGCTAGTGGTTCCGCCCGGGGTAGCGGGGTTTACGAGCAGTACTTC | CASGSARGSGVYEQYF
TRBD1 | - | TRBJ1-2 | TRBV6-5 | TGTGCCAGCAGTAGTACAGGGGGCGCTTTCAAAAGCTACACCTTC | CASSSTGGAFKSYTF
TRBD1 | - | TRBJ1-2 | TRBV5-6 | TGTGCCAGCAGCGCCCCTGGGACAGGGAGTAGAAGCTACACCTTC | CASSAPGTGSRSYTF
- | - | TRBJ1-2 | TRBV30 | TGTGCCTGGAGTCGGGCCGGAGGTGGAGGCTACACCTTC | CAWSRAGGGGYTF
- | - | TRBJ2-1 | TRBV7-2 | TGTGCCAGCAGCTTGGTAGCGGACACGTACAATGAGCAGTTCTTC | CASSLVADTYNEQFF
- | - | TRBJ1-2 | TRBV18 | TGTGCCAGCTCACGTGACAGCGCGGTAGGACACACCTTC | CASSRDSAVGHTF
TRBD1 | - | TRBJ1-2 | TRBV9 | TGTGCCAGCGTCCCGGGACAGGGAAACTATGGCTACACCTTC | CASVPGQGNYGYTF
- | - | TRBJ2-5 | TRBV29-1 | TGCAGCGTTGCCAGGGATTCTACGGGAGAGCAGTACTTC | CSVARDSTGEQYF
- | - | TRBJ2-1 | TRBV30 | TGTGCCTACTGGGACTTGAAAAGATACAATGAGCAGTTCTTC | CAYWDLKRYNEQFF
TRBD1 | - | TRBJ1-5 | TRBV10-1 | TGCGCCGGTCAGGGGGCTCGGCAGCCCCAGCATTTT | CAGQGARQPQHF
TRBD1 | - | TRBJ1-2 | TRBV5-6 | TGTGCCAGCAGCGAGGGACAGACTAACTATGGCTACACCTTC | CASSEGQTNYGYTF
- | once | TRBJ2-7 | TRBV18 | TGTGCCAGCTCACCACCTAACTACGGGGGCTCCTACGAGCAGTACTTC | CASSPPNYGGSYEQYF
TRBD2 | - | TRBJ2-1 | TRBV30 | TGTGCCTGGAGGCGGGCCCGGGAGGGTGAGCAGTTCTTC | CAWRRAREGEQFF
- | - | TRBJ2-7 | TRBV6-5 | TGTGCCAGCAGTTGGGGGGACCGATTATACGAGCAGTACTTC | CASSWGDRLYEQYF
TRBD2 | - | TRBJ2-3 | TRBV5-1 | TGCGCCAGCGGGCGGGGGAGCACAGATACGCAGTATTTT | CASGRGSTDTQYF
- | few | TRBJ2-7 | TRBV6-5 | TGTGCCAGCAGTTCCCCTGGACAGCTCTCCTACGAGCAGTACTTC | CASSSPGQLSYEQYF
- | - | TRBJ2-5 | TRBV7-2 | TGTGCCAGCAGCTTCCTTGGAGGGAGAAGGTTAGAGACCCAGTACTTC | CASSFLGGRRLETQYF
TRBD1 | - | TRBJ1-2 | TRBV30 | TGTGCCTGGAGAGGGACAGGGGTTGTTTGGGGCTACACCTTC | CAWRGTGVVWGYTF
TRBD2 | once | TRBJ2-3 | TRBV5-4 | TGTGCCAGCAGCGGACGGACTAGCGGGGGCACAGATACGCAGTATTTT | CASSGRTSGGTDTQYF
TRBD2 | - | TRBJ2-5 | TRBV2 | TGTGCCAGCTCGGGGAGGACTAGCGGGGGACAAGAGACCCAGTACTTC | CASSGRTSGGQETQYF
- | - | TRBJ2-7 | TRBV5-8 | TGTGCCAGCCCTAACCCGAGCTCCTACGAGCAGTACTTC | CASPNPSSYEQYF
- | - | TRBJ2-1 | TRBV18 | TGTGCCAGCTCACCTACTCCGTCGAATGAGCAGTTCTTC | CASSPTPSNEQFF
- | - | TRBJ2-7 | TRBV6-5 | TGTGCCAGCAGTTACCCCGGACTCCCATTAAACGAGCAGTACTTC | CASSYPGLPLNEQYF
TRBD2 | - | TRBJ2-5 | TRBV5-8 | TGTGCCAGCAGCAGGCGGACTAGCGGGGAAGAGACCCAGTACTTC | CASSRRTSGEETQYF
- | few | TRBJ2-3 | TRBV18 | TGTGCCAGCTCACCACCCGGGAGCACAGATACGCAGTATTTT | CASSPPGSTDTQYF
TRBD2 | - | TRBJ2-3 | TRBV19 | TGTGCCAGTAGTGTGGGACTATACCATCCCACAGATACGCAGTATTTT | CASSVGLYHPTDTQYF
TRBD2 | - | TRBJ2-3 | TRBV5-4 | TGTGCCAGCAGCTCTCCGACTAGCGGGAGGAGCCCAGATACGCAGTATTTT | CASSSPTSGRSPDTQYF